These 20 T cell receptor beta chains share one sample of origin, sequenced in a study of blood T cell repertoires in COVID-19. Only in-frame clones appear in the TCRdb table, and some are missing; sequencing was by immunoSEQ multiplex PCR. The sample includes approximately 150,000 clones, 84% of them seen just once. What was sequenced was peripheral blood. These receptors originate from a human donor in a cohort sampled during active COVID-19.

The chain recombines TRBV7-9 with TRBJ2-1; the match to TRBD1 covers 10 bases. This CDR3 spans 13 amino acids. From germline, CDR1 is SEHNR and CDR2 FQNEAQ (reference sequence). V shed 5 bases and J 8 bases; nucleotides not matched to a gene: 3. CDR3 loop: CASSLGQGDEQFF. In DNA form, the CDR3 reads TGTGCCAGCAGCCTCGGACAGGGGGATGAGCAGTTCTTC.

This CDR3 reads CASSTNTEAFF. Here the CDR3 DNA reads TGTGCCAGTAGTACCAATACTGAAGCTTTCTTT. The chain is built from TRBV19 and TRBJ1-1, with D unclear. The length of the CDR3 is 11 residues. V was trimmed by 4 bases and J by 5 bases, leaving 5 bases between them. Germline V CDR1 and CDR2: LNHDA, SQIVND (reference sequence).

The V call is TRBV7-8, the J call TRBJ2-1; 10 nucleotides agree with TRBD2. Germline trimming cut 1 base from V and 3 bases from J; bases unmatched to any gene: 3. The CDR3 runs to 16 residues. Germline CDR1 SGHVS, CDR2 FQNEAQ. The DNA for the CDR3 is TGTGCCAGCAGCTTAGATACTAGCGGGGTCTACAATGAGCAGTTCTTC. This codes for CASSLDTSGVYNEQFF.

The chain recombines TRBV5-1 with TRBJ1-4; D is perhaps TRBD1 (5 bases). The germline V and J ends were trimmed by 4 bases and 5 bases, with 12 bases remaining between them. Germline values: CDR1 SGHRS, CDR2 YFSETQ. The CDR3 is made up of 14 amino acids. CDR3 region: CASSPGGGNEKLFF. DNA of the CDR3: TGCGCCAGCAGCCCTGGTGGGGGGAATGAAAAACTGTTTTTT.

This clone was detected a few times. The chain's CDR3 is CASSEHTNQGSGANVLTF. The CDR3 nucleotides are TGTGCCAGCAGTGAACATACAAATCAGGGATCTGGGGCCAACGTCCTGACTTTC. This chain connects TRBV6-1 to TRBJ2-6, with a possible D match to TRBD1 (5 bases). Germline V CDR1 and CDR2: MNHNS, SASEGT. CDR3 length: 18 amino acids. The ends were cut back, 2 bases at V and 1 base at J, with 15 bases in the middle.

The V and J genes are TRBV27 and TRBJ2-7, with TRBD1 identical over 7 bases. V shed 4 bases, J shed 2 bases, and the junction held 5 bases outside the gene matches. Germline V lookup: CDR1 MNHEY, CDR2 SMNVEV (reference sequence). CDR3 length: 14 amino acids. The DNA for the CDR3 is TGTGCCAGCAGTTCCGGGACAGTCACCTACGAGCAGTACTTC. This sequence encodes CASSSGTVTYEQYF.

The chain recombines TRBV10-3 with TRBJ1-1; no clear D. The V and J ends lost 3 bases and 3 bases respectively, with 14 bases between them. The CDR3 loop spans 15 amino acids. Looked up from germline, CDR1 is ENHRY and CDR2 is SYGVKD. This CDR3 reads CAISEVGSTDTEAFF. CDR3 nucleotide sequence: TGTGCCATCAGTGAAGTCGGGAGTACGGACACTGAAGCTTTCTTT.

This clone occurred a few times. The chain has TRBV30 and TRBJ1-5, with D possibly matching TRBD1 (6 bases). V was trimmed by 4 bases and J by 3 bases, leaving 13 bases between them. CDR3 size: 14 residues. Germline CDR1 GTSNPN, CDR2 SVGIG (reference sequence). Here the CDR3 reads CAWKAGADNQPQHF. CDR3 nucleotide sequence: TGTGCCTGGAAGGCAGGGGCGGACAATCAGCCCCAGCATTTT.

V is TRBV7-8 and J is TRBJ2-1; tentative D call: TRBD1 (5 bases). The CDR3 has 18 residues. Germline V gene lookup returns CDR1 SGHVS and CDR2 FQNEAQ. V lost 0 bases and J lost 9, with 24 bases in between. For the CDR3, the DNA is TGTGCCAGCAGCTTAGCGATAAAGGCTAGACAGCCCGGGCGTGAGCAGTTCTTC. It codes for CASSLAIKARQPGREQFF.

This clone was counted only a few times. This chain joins TRBV6-6 and TRBJ2-3; 7 bases line up with TRBD2. V lost 6 bases and J lost 4; bases outside the gene matches: 13. Germline V gives CDR1 MNHNY, CDR2 SVGAGI (reference sequence). CDR3 length equals 16 residues. The CDR3 loop reads CASSPSLREFPDTQYF. Written as DNA, the CDR3 is TGTGCCAGCAGCCCCTCTTTGCGGGAGTTCCCAGATACGCAGTATTTT.

V and J are TRBV30 and TRBJ1-4, with 10 bases matching TRBD1. CDR3 length: 14 residues. Germline CDR1 GTSNPN, CDR2 SVGIG (reference sequence). The junction had 3 bases not matched to a gene; V was cut back by 8 bases and J by 0 bases. The chain's CDR3 is CAGGTGATNEKLFF. The CDR3 nucleotides read TGTGCCGGGGGGACAGGGGCAACTAATGAAAAACTGTTTTTT.

The chain employs TRBV19 and TRBJ2-2; 7 bases agree with TRBD1. The trim removed 7 bases at V and 4 bases at J, leaving 12 bases unmatched. Germline-derived CDR1 and CDR2 are LNHDA and SQIVND (reference sequence). There are 16 residues in the CDR3. The CDR3 DNA sequence: TGTGCCAGTACCATCCGGGACAGCGCATTCACCGGGGAGCTGTTTTTT. Protein: CASTIRDSAFTGELFF.

The rearrangement uses TRBV19 and TRBJ1-1, with D hard to call. The V end lost 4 bases, the J end lost 1 base, and 10 bases lay between the germline ends. Germline CDR1 is LNHDA and CDR2 is SQIVND (reference sequence). There are 14 residues in the CDR3. DNA of the CDR3: TGTGCCAGTAGTAGTTTGTTCTGGAACACTGAAGCTTTCTTT. Translating it yields CASSSLFWNTEAFF.

This clone came up once. A much larger clone is a single base away; this may be a read error. Distinct nucleotide sequences in the sample also encode this CDR3. The CDR3 is CASSHQTGWGGYTF. DNA of the CDR3: TGTGCCAGCAGCCATCAGACAGGGTGGGGGGGCTACACCTTC. The gene calls are TRBV3-1 (or the pseudogene TRBV3-2) and TRBJ1-2; TRBD1 matches at 7 bases. Germline CDR1 is LGHDT and CDR2 is YNNKEL (reference sequence). This CDR3 has 14 residues. The V and J ends lost 3 bases and 8 bases, in that order; junction bases with no gene match: 9.

V gene TRBV12-3 or TRBV12-4 combines with J gene TRBJ2-3; 7 nucleotides align to TRBD2. With 11 bases clipped from V and 2 bases from J, the junction kept 4 bases outside the gene matches. The CDR3 runs 12 residues. CDR3: CAGEGFTDTQYF. In DNA, the CDR3 is TGTGCCGGGGAGGGGTTCACAGATACGCAGTATTTT.

For this clone: Being one base from a much bigger clone, this may be a read error. Other DNA sequences from this sample encode an identical CDR3 as well. The rearrangement joins TRBV4-1 to TRBJ2-2; TRBD2 aligns across 16 bases. From germline, CDR1 is MGHRA and CDR2 YSYEKL. The CDR3 contains 20 residues. The junction had 12 bases not matched to a gene; V was cut back by 3 bases and J by 5 bases. The CDR3 DNA follows: TGCGCCAGCAGCCACCCGGGACTAGCGGGAGGGCCGGGTAGTACCGGGGAGCTGTTTTTT. This encodes CASSHPGLAGGPGSTGELFF.

V is TRBV5-5 and J is TRBJ1-2, with 7 bases lining up with TRBD1. Looked up from germline, CDR1 is SGHKS and CDR2 is YYEKEE (reference sequence). V shed 4 bases and J 9 bases; nucleotides not matched to a gene: 30. There are 20 residues in the CDR3. The CDR3 loop reads CASSLLVHDRASPSRSSYTF. The CDR3 region has the DNA TGTGCCAGCAGCCTTCTAGTCCACGACAGGGCGAGTCCTTCACGCAGTAGCTACACCTTC.

The rearrangement links TRBV28 to TRBJ2-7, with D tentatively TRBD2 (5 bases). The V end was cut by 3 bases, the J end by 4 bases, with 10 bases between. This CDR3 spans 13 amino acids. CDR1 MDHEN and CDR2 SYDVKM come from the germline V gene. The DNA of the CDR3 is TGTGCCAGCAGTTTTTTTCGGGGATACGAGCAGTACTTC. As protein: CASSFFRGYEQYF.

The CDR3 region is CASSLQGRSYF. DNA for the CDR3: TGTGCCAGCAGTTTACAGGGCCGCTCGTACTTC. The gene calls are TRBV28 and TRBJ2-7, with D possibly TRBD1 on 5 matching bases. CDR1 is MDHEN and CDR2 is SYDVKM in the germline V gene. This CDR3 comprises 11 residues. Trimming shortened V by 2 bases and J by 12 bases, and 11 bases separated the two germline ends.

J is TRBJ1-1 and V is TRBV29-1; D is unclear. Germline CDR1 SQVTM, CDR2 ANQGSEA. Deletions cut 3 bases from V and 2 bases from J, with 4 bases between. The CDR3 spans 11 residues. The CDR3 sequence: CSVETNTEAFF. CDR3 bases: TGCAGCGTTGAGACTAACACTGAAGCTTTCTTT.